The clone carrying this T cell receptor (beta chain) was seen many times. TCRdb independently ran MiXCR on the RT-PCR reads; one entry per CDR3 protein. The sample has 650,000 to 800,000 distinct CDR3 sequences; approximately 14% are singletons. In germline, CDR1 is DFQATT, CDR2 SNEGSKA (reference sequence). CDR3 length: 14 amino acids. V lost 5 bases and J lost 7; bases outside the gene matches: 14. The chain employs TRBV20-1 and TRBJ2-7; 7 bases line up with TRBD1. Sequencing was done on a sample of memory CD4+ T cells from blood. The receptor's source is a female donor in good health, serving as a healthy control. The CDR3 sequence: CSAPRQGPTGEQYF. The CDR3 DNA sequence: TGCAGTGCTCCGCGACAGGGCCCGACGGGGGAGCAGTACTTC.